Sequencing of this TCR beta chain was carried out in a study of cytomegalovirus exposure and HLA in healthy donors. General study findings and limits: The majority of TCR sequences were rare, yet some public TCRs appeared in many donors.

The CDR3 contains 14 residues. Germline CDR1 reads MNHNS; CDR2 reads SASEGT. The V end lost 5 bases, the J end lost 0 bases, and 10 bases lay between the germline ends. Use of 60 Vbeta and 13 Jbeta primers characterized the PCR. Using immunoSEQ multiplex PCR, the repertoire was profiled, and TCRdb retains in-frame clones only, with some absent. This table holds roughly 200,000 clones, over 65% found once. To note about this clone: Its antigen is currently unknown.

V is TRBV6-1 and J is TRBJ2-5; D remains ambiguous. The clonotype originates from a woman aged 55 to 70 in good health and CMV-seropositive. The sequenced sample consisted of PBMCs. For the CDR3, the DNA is TGTGCCAGCAGTTCGTTTCGGGACCAAGAGACCCAGTACTTC. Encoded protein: CASSSFRDQETQYF.